This T cell receptor beta chain is from a study of beta chain features in type 1 diabetes. Overall study: There were 107,917,701 sorted cells examined across all samples.

Expressed TCRB transcripts got sequenced, as all isolated RNA was reverse transcribed. Assay: immunoSEQ multiplex PCR; the TCRdb copy retains only in-frame clones and omits some. The repertoire holds 300,000 to 400,000 clones, with roughly 8% as singletons. Study-wide results and limits: cDNA-based sequencing might over-represent cells highly expressing TCR. Insertion counts at VDJ junctions were lower in type 1 diabetes patients, who also showed more deletions there.

The germline CDR1 and CDR2 sequences are MNHEY and SMNVEV (reference sequence). The CDR3 covers 14 residues. Trimming left V 8 bases short and J 4 bases short, with 16 bases between. This clone has more than one count but fewer than ten. What it recognizes is unknown. The sequence was obtained from a woman aged 18-29 years in good health. V gene TRBV27 combines with J gene TRBJ2-3, with D possibly TRBD1 on 6 matching bases. The sample was central memory CD4+ T cells from blood. CDR3 coding DNA: TGTGCCAGCGTCAGCACAGGGACCGCAGATACGCAGTATTTT. Protein: CASVSTGTADTQYF.